This T cell receptor (beta chain) emerged from a study of blood T cell repertoires in COVID-19. Study at large: Sites in the United States, Italy and Spain provided acute and convalescent COVID-19 samples. T cells, B-cell-depleted T cells, or PBMCs provided the cDNA or gDNA that served as material.

There are 13 residues in the CDR3. The germline V and J ends were trimmed by 1 base and 3 bases, with 6 bases remaining between them. In germline, CDR1 is LGHNA, CDR2 YSLEER. In the original analysis: Amplification with reference gene primers provided the estimates of nucleated cell counts. Here immunoSEQ multiplex PCR was the method, and the copy in TCRdb shows in-frame clones only, minus some. The DNA gave D and trimming, while V, J and clone size come from that table. Here the sample spans approximately 92,000 clones, about four fifths being singletons. The origin of this receptor is an elderly man with acute or convalescent COVID-19. Sequencing used peripheral blood. The rearrangement joins TRBV4-3 to TRBJ2-5, with D perhaps TRBD1 (5 bases). The CDR3 DNA follows: TGCGCCAGCAGCCAAGTCAGGGAAGAGACCCAGTACTTC. Amino acid sequence: CASSQVREETQYF.